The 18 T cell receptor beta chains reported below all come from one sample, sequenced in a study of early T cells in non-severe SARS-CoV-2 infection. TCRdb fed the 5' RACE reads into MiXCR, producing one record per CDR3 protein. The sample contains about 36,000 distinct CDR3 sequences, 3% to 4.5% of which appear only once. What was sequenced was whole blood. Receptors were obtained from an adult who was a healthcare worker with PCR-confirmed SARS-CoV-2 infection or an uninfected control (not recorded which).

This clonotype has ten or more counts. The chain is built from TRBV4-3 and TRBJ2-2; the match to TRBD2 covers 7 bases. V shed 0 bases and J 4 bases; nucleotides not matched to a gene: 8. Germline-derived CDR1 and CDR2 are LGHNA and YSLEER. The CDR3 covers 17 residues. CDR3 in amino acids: CASSQEALAERTGELFF. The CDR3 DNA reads TGCGCCAGCAGCCAAGAGGCGCTAGCGGAACGCACCGGGGAGCTGTTTTTT.

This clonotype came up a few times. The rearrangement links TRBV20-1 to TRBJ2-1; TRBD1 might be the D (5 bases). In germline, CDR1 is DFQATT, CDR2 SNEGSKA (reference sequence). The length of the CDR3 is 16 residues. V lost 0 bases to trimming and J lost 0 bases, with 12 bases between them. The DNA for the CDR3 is TGCAGTGCTAGAGATTTAGCCCAGGGCTCCTACAATGAGCAGTTCTTC. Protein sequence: CSARDLAQGSYNEQFF.

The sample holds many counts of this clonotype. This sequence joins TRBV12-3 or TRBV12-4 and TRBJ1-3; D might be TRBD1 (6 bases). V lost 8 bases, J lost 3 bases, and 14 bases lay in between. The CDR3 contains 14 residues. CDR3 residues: CASRQGGLGNTIYF. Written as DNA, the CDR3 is TGTGCCAGCCGTCAAGGGGGGCTTGGAAACACCATATATTTT.

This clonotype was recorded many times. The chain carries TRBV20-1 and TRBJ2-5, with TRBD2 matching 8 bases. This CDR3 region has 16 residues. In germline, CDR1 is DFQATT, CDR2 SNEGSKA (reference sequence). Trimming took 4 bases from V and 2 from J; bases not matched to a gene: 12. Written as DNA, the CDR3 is TGCAGTGCTAAGAGTCTGAGCGGGAGCCCGCAAGAGACCCAGTACTTC. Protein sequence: CSAKSLSGSPQETQYF.

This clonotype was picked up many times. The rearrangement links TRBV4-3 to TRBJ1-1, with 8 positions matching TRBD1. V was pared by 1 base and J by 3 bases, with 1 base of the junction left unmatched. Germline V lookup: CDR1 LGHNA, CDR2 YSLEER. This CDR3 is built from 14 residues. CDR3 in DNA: TGCGCCAGCAGCCAAGCAGGGGGCTACACTGAAGCTTTCTTT. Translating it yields CASSQAGGYTEAFF.

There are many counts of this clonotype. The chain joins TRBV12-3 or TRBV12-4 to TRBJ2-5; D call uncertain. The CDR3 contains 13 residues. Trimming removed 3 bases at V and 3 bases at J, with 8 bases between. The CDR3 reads CASSFGVKETQYF. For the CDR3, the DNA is TGTGCCAGCAGTTTTGGGGTAAAAGAGACCCAGTACTTC.

This chain's CDR3 is CASSSGTGGGRYGYTF. Written as DNA, the CDR3 is TGCGCCAGCAGCTCTGGGACAGGGGGCGGACGCTATGGCTACACCTTC. J is TRBJ1-2 and V is TRBV5-1, with 12 positions matching TRBD1. J gave up 4 bases and V 3 bases, and 7 bases lay outside the gene matches. CDR3 length: 16 amino acids. Germline lookup yields CDR1 SGHRS and CDR2 YFSETQ.

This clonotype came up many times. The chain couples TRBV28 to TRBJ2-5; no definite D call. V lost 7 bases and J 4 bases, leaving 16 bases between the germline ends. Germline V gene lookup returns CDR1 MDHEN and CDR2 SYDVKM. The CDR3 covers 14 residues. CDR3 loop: CASNHPLRIETQYF. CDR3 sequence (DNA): TGTGCCAGCAACCACCCCCTCCGCATAGAGACCCAGTACTTC.

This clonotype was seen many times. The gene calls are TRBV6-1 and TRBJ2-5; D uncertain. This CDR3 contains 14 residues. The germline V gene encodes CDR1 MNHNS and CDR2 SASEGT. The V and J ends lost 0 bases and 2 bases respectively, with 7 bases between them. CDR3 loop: CASSEAWVQETQYF. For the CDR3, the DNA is TGTGCCAGCAGTGAAGCGTGGGTACAAGAGACCCAGTACTTC.

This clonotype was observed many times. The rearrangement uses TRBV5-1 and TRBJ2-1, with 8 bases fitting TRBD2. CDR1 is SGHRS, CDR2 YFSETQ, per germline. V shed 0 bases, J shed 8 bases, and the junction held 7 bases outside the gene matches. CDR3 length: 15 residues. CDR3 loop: CASSLGRSGRDEQFF. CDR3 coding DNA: TGCGCCAGCAGCTTGGGGAGGAGCGGGAGAGATGAGCAGTTCTTC.

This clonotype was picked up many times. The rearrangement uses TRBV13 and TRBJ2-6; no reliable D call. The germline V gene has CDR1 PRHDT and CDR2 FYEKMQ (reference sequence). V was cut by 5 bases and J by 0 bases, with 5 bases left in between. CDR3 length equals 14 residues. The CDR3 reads CASSTYSGANVLTF. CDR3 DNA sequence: TGTGCCAGCAGCACGTACTCTGGGGCCAACGTCCTGACTTTC.

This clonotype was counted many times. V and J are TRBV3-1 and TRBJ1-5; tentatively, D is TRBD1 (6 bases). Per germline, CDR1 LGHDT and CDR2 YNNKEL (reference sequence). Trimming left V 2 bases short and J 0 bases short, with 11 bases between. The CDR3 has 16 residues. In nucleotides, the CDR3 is TGTGCCAGCAGCCAATCTAGGACAGTTAGCAATCAGCCCCAGCATTTT. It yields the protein CASSQSRTVSNQPQHF. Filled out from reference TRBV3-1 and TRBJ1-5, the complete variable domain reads DTAVSQTPKYLVTQMGNDKSIKCEQNLGHDTMYWYKQDSKKFLKIMFSYNNKELIINETVPNRFSPKSPDKAHLNLHINSLELGDSAVYFCASSQSRTVSNQPQHFGDGTRLSIL.

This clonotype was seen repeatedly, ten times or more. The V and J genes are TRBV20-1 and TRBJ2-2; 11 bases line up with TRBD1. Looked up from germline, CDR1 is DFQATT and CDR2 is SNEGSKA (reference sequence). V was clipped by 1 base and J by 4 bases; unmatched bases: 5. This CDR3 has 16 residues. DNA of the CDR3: TGCAGTGCTAGAGTGGCCGGGACAGGGGGCACCGGGGAGCTGTTTTTT. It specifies CSARVAGTGGTGELFF.

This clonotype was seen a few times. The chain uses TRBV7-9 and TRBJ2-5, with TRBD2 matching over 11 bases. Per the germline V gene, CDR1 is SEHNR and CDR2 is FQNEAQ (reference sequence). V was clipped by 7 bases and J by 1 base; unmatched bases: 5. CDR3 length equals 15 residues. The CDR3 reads CASTGGLAAQETQYF. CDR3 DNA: TGTGCCAGCACCGGGGGACTAGCGGCCCAAGAGACCCAGTACTTC.

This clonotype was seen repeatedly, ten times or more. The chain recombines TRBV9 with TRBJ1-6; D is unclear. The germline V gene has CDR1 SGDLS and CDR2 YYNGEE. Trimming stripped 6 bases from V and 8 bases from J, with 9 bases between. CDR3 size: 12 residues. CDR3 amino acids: CASNRMDSPLHF. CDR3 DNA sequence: TGTGCCAGCAATAGAATGGATTCACCCCTCCACTTT.

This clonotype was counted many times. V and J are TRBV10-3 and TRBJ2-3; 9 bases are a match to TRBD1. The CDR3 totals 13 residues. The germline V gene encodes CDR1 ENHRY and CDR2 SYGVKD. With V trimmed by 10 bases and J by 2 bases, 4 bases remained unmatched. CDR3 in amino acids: CATRDRVTDTQYF. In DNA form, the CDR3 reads TGTGCCACCCGGGACAGGGTCACAGATACGCAGTATTTT.

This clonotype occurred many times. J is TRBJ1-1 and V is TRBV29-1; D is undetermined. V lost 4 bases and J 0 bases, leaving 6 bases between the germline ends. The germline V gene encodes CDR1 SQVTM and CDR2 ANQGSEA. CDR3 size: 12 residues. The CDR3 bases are TGCAGCGTTGTACCTATGAACACTGAAGCTTTCTTT. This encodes CSVVPMNTEAFF.

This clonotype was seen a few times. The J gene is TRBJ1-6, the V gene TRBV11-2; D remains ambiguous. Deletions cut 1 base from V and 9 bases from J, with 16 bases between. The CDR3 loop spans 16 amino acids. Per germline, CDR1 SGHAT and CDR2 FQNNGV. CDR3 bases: TGTGCCAGCAGCTTAGTAGGTCCCAGTCCCAGTTCACCCCTCCACTTT. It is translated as CASSLVGPSPSSPLHF.